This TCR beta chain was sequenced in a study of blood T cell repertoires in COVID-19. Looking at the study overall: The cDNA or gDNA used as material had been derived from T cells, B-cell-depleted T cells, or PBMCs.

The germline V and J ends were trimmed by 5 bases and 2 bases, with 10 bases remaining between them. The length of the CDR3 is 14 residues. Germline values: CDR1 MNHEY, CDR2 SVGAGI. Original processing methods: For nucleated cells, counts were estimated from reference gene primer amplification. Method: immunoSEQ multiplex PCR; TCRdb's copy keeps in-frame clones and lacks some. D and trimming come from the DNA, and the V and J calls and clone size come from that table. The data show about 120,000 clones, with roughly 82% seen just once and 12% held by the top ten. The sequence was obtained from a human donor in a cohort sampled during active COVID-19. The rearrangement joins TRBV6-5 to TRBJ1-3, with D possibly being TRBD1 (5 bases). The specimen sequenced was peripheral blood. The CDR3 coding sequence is TGTGCCAGCAGTCTCCGACAGACTGGAAACACCATATATTTT. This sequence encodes CASSLRQTGNTIYF.